One sample yielded the 9 T cell receptor beta chains listed below, sequenced in a study of T cell changes during pregnancy in multiple sclerosis. Libraries were prepared by immunoSEQ multiplex PCR; TCRdb keeps only in-frame clonotypes and omits some of them. The sample shows approximately 66,000 clones, 80% to 95% of them seen only once. The sample here was peripheral blood, taken in the third trimester of pregnancy. The receptors here all came from a female donor in good health, enrolled as a control in a pregnancy study.

The genes are TRBV7-9 and TRBJ1-4, with D maybe TRBD1 (6 bases). The CDR3 consists of 14 residues. Trimming removed 5 bases from V and 4 bases from J, with 11 bases in between. Per germline, CDR1 SEHNR and CDR2 FQNEAQ (reference sequence). The CDR3 nucleotides are TGTGCCAGCAGCCTTACAGGGTTTAATGAAAAACTGTTTTTT. It yields the protein CASSLTGFNEKLFF.

V gene TRBV19 combines with J gene TRBJ2-1; 8 positions match TRBD2. The CDR3 extends over 15 amino acids. The J segment lost 1 base and the V segment lost 8 bases, leaving 7 bases of the junction unmatched. Germline CDR1 reads LNHDA; CDR2 reads SQIVND (reference sequence). The CDR3 loop reads CASSSGSWSYNEQFF. The CDR3 DNA follows: TGTGCCAGTTCTAGCGGGTCCTGGTCCTACAATGAGCAGTTCTTC.

The rearrangement joins TRBV25-1 to TRBJ1-4; D is unresolved. V lost 3 bases to trimming and J lost 0 bases, with 5 bases between them. Per the germline V gene, CDR1 is MGHDK and CDR2 is SYGVNS. CDR3 size: 14 residues. The CDR3 DNA follows: TGTGCCAGCAGTGACAGTGCAACTAATGAAAAACTGTTTTTT. Its translation: CASSDSATNEKLFF.

The rearrangement uses TRBV10-1 and TRBJ1-2, with D tentatively TRBD1 (5 bases). The V end was cut by 3 bases, the J end by 5 bases, with 10 bases between. Germline-derived CDR1 and CDR2 are WNHNN and SYGVQD (reference sequence). This CDR3 region has 13 residues. This CDR3 reads CASSEQTEYGYTF. In DNA form, the CDR3 reads TGCGCCAGCAGTGAACAGACAGAGTATGGCTACACCTTC.

The V gene is TRBV30, the J gene TRBJ2-7; TRBD1 matches at 7 bases. The CDR3 is 13 residues long. The trim removed 5 bases at V and 6 bases at J, leaving 10 bases unmatched. Germline V lookup: CDR1 GTSNPN, CDR2 SVGIG (reference sequence). The CDR3 coding sequence is TGTGCCTGGGACTTGACAGGGACGGGCGAGCAGTACTTC. Its protein is CAWDLTGTGEQYF.

CDR3 sequence (DNA): TGTGCCAGCAGACGACAGCGGCAGGGGGACGGCTACACCTTC. Translation gives CASRRQRQGDGYTF. V usage is TRBV2 and J usage is TRBJ1-2, with TRBD1 matching 7 bases. V shed 6 bases, J shed 8 bases, and the junction held 12 bases outside the gene matches. The CDR3 is made up of 14 amino acids. The germline gives CDR1 SNHLY, CDR2 FYNNEI.

V and J are TRBV5-4 and TRBJ2-1; D gene ambiguous. Trimming stripped 1 base from V and 7 bases from J, with 6 bases between. Germline CDR1 reads SGHNT; CDR2 reads YYREEE (reference sequence). The CDR3 has 12 amino acids. This chain's CDR3 is CASSLPRNEQFF. CDR3 nucleotide sequence: TGTGCCAGCAGCTTGCCTCGGAATGAGCAGTTCTTC. Using reference TRBV5-4 and TRBJ2-1 for the parts outside the CDR3, the full variable domain is ETGVTQSPTHLIKTRGQQVTLRCSSQSGHNTVSWYQQALGQGPQFIFQYYREEENGRGNFPPRFSGLQFPNYSSELNVNALELDDSALYLCASSLPRNEQFFGPGTRLTVL.

The V gene is TRBV7-9, the J gene TRBJ2-1, with 12 positions matching TRBD2. The junction had 15 bases not matched to a gene; V was cut back by 5 bases and J by 10 bases. The CDR3 covers 17 residues. In germline, CDR1 is SEHNR, CDR2 FQNEAQ (reference sequence). DNA of the CDR3: TGTGCCAGCAGCCCCAGGCTAGCGGGGGGGATCAGGGTCGAGCAGTTCTTC. Translated: CASSPRLAGGIRVEQFF. Combining the CDR3 with reference TRBV7-9 and TRBJ2-1 gives the whole variable domain DTGVSQNPRHKITKRGQNVTFRCDPISEHNRLYWYRQTLGQGPEFLTYFQNEAQLEKSRLLSDRFSAERPKGSFSTLEIQRTEQGDSAMYLCASSPRLAGGIRVEQFFGPGTRLTVL.

This clone showed up just once. V gene TRBV27 combines with J gene TRBJ2-4; D might be TRBD2 (5 bases). Germline-derived CDR1 and CDR2 are MNHEY and SMNVEV (reference sequence). The CDR3 covers 15 residues. Trimming took off 7 bases at V and 6 bases at J, with 19 bases between the two ends. Written as DNA, the CDR3 is TGTGCCAGCATGGGTAAGCGGCGACCTGGAAACATTCAGTACTTC. Translated, it gives CASMGKRRPGNIQYF.